This TCR beta chain was found in a study of OX40 agonist ivuxolimab in advanced cancers. Study summary: Patients receiving dose escalation had hepatocellular carcinoma, melanoma, renal cell or head and neck cancer. Participants, 82.7% male, averaged about 59 years of age, ranging from 23 to 79. Partial responses occurred in three patients (one hepatocellular carcinoma, two cutaneous melanoma).

On this clone itself: No antigen is known for it.

Points from the study as a whole: Researchers did not determine the expanded peripheral T cells' antigen specificity.

Profiling relied on immunoSEQ multiplex PCR, and the TCRdb table lists in-frame clones only, not all of them. The sample yields about 61,000 clones, 83% seen once. The TCR originated in an adult with an advanced solid tumor such as melanoma, head and neck, liver or kidney cancer. The source material was CD4+ or CD8+ T cells sorted from blood, sampled in a trial of the OX40 agonist ivuxolimab.

Here the CDR3 reads CASSPLGQGSNYGYTF. In DNA form, the CDR3 reads TGTGCCAGCAGCCCACTAGGACAGGGATCTAACTATGGCTACACCTTC. This chain joins TRBV6-6 and TRBJ1-2, with 8 bases matching TRBD1. There are 16 residues in the CDR3. Trimming cost V 6 bases and J 0 bases; bases outside gene matches: 9. Germline V gene data show CDR1 as MNHNY and CDR2 as SVGAGI (reference sequence).